The clone carrying this T cell receptor (beta chain) was recorded a few times. Its antigen is undetermined. Together with a sample-barcoded 5' primer, a J-beta primer mix was included in a second PCR lasting 7 to 11 cycles. TCRdb ran MiXCR on the 5' RACE reads and lists one entry per CDR3 protein. The data show 1.5 million to 2 million distinct CDR3 sequences, almost 35% seen once. Per sample, at least 5.5 micrograms of total RNA were extracted. These data originate in a study of blood T cells in healthy people across ages. Whole-study results and caveats: The recorded TCR beta diversity per million T cells decreased in a roughly linear manner with age.

The specimen sequenced was blood. This clonotype was sampled from a woman aged 25 to 39 in good health.

The CDR3 DNA reads TGTGCCAGCAGCTTAGCGGGACCAACCTACAATGAGCAGTTCTTC. It translates to CASSLAGPTYNEQFF. V gene TRBV7-6 combines with J gene TRBJ2-1; D assignment may be TRBD1 or TRBD2 (5 bases each). Germline V lookup: CDR1 SGHVS, CDR2 FNYEAQ. Between the trimmed V and J ends, which lost 0 bases and 2 bases, there was a span of 8 bases. This CDR3 has 15 amino acids.